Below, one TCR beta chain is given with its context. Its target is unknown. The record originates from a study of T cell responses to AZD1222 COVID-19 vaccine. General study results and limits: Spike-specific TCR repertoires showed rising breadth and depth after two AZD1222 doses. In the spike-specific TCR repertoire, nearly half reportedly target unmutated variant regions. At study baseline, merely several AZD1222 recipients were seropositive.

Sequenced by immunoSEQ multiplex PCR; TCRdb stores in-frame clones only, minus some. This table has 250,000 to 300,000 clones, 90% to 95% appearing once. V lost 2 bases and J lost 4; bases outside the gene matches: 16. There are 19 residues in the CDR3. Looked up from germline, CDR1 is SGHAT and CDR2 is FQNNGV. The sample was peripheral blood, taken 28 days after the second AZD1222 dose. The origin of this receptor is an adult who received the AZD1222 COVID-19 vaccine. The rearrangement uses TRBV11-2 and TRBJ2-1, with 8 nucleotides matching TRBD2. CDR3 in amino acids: CASSLKAPRTSSLYNEQFF. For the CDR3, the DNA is TGTGCCAGCAGCTTAAAGGCCCCCCGGACTAGCTCCTTATACAATGAGCAGTTCTTC. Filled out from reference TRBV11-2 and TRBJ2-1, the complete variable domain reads EAGVAQSPRYKIIEKRQSVAFWCNPISGHATLYWYQQILGQGPKLLIQFQNNGVVDDSQLPKDRFSAERLKGVDSTLKIQPAKLEDSAVYLCASSLKAPRTSSLYNEQFFGPGTRLTVL.